This entry lists 5 T cell receptor beta chains sequenced from one sample in a study of spatial heterogeneity in lung cancer. Study observations and caveats: For expanded intratumoral alpha and beta TCRs, counts tracked tumor mutation counts.

TCRdb reanalysed the 5' RACE reads using MiXCR and keeps one entry per CDR3 protein. The sample consists of 25,000 to 30,000 distinct CDR3 sequences, about 7.1% of them appearing once. Time point meaning: sample taken at primary tumor resection. Their recognized antigens are unknown. This specimen consisted of lung tumor tissue, obtained at surgery. The source is a male donor with early-stage non-small cell lung cancer.

In its sample, this clonotype was seen many times. The chain joins TRBV24-1 to TRBJ2-7, with 10 bases identical to TRBD1. Germline V lookup: CDR1 KGHDR, CDR2 SFDVKD. CDR3 size: 13 residues. Unmatched junction bases numbered 4, after V lost 3 bases and J lost 9 bases. CDR3 nucleotide sequence: TGTGCCACCAGTGATCCGACAGGGGGCCGGCAGTACTTC. Translated: CATSDPTGGRQYF.

This clonotype has a count of ten or more. This rearrangement joins TRBV6-5 to TRBJ2-5; 9 bases fit TRBD2. This CDR3 comprises 13 residues. CDR1 and CDR2 from the germline V gene are MNHEY and SVGAGI. After removal of 8 bases from V and 4 bases from J, the junction contained 5 bases not matched to a gene. The CDR3 spells CASAGGHGETQYF. The DNA for the CDR3 is TGTGCCAGCGCGGGGGGGCATGGAGAGACCCAGTACTTC.

This clonotype was seen repeatedly, ten times or more. The rearrangement joins TRBV12-3 or TRBV12-4 to TRBJ1-5; no definite D call. The CDR3 runs to 15 residues. V was trimmed by 3 bases and J by 4 bases, leaving 13 bases between them. Written as DNA, the CDR3 is TGTGCCAGCAGTTTCCATTTCCTTCCTAATCAGCCCCAGCATTTT. Its translation: CASSFHFLPNQPQHF.

Details on this clonotype: A much larger clone sits a single nucleotide away, making a read error possible. The rearrangement joins TRBV20-1 to TRBJ1-5, with D perhaps matching TRBD1 (5 bases). This CDR3 region has 12 residues. Trimming stripped 6 bases from V and 4 bases from J, with 10 bases between. Germline V gene lookup returns CDR1 DFQATT and CDR2 SNEGSKA (reference sequence). The CDR3 here is CSACGGNQPQHF. Here the CDR3 DNA reads TGCAGTGCCTGTGGGGGGAATCAGCCCCAGCATTTT.

There are many counts of this clonotype. The CDR3 DNA sequence: TGCAGCGCAAGGACAGGGATTAATTCACCCCTCCACTTT. This sequence encodes CSARTGINSPLHF. The gene calls are TRBV29-1 and TRBJ1-6; 8 bases map to TRBD1. The CDR3 contains 13 residues. CDR1 and CDR2 from the germline V gene are SQVTM and ANQGSEA. Losses at the gene ends were 7 bases for V and 6 bases for J; bases not matched to a gene: 5.